This TCR beta chain was recorded in a study of patients with pleural tuberculosis. Many counts were recorded for this clonotype. TCRdb ran MiXCR on the reads and lists one entry per CDR3 protein. This sample has roughly 27,000 distinct CDR3 sequences, with about 18% found just once. Material: peripheral blood. The TCR sequence derives from a human donor with pleural tuberculosis.

The CDR3 DNA sequence: TGTGCCAGCAGCTCCTCGGCACAGTCCTACGAGCAGTACTTC. Protein: CASSSSAQSYEQYF. This chain connects TRBV27 to TRBJ2-7; D remains ambiguous. From germline, CDR1 is MNHEY and CDR2 SMNVEV (reference sequence). The CDR3 covers 14 residues. The ends were cut back, 6 bases at V and 1 base at J, with 13 bases in the middle.